The 17 T cell receptor beta chains listed next were all sequenced from one sample in a study of shared T cell receptors in the human thymus. Produced via immunoSEQ multiplex PCR; TCRdb's table is partial and in-frame only. The data show hundreds of thousands of clones, with over 75% seen just once and approximately 0.011% held by the top ten. A further study also used this sample, focusing on human thymus T cells.

Material: thymocytes. Every receptor here comes from a boy in the first two years of life with a congenital heart defect.

The chain carries TRBV7-8 and TRBJ2-3, with 14 bases aligning to TRBD2. This CDR3 region has 18 residues. The V gene's germline CDR1 is SGHVS and CDR2 FQNEAQ. V was clipped by 5 bases and J by 2 bases; unmatched bases: 9. Here the CDR3 reads CASSPGTSGSPDTDTQYF. DNA of the CDR3: TGTGCCAGCAGCCCCGGGACTAGCGGGAGTCCCGACACAGATACGCAGTATTTT.

This clone was detected only once. The V gene is TRBV15, the J gene TRBJ2-1, with D unclear. V was trimmed by 0 bases and J by 0 bases, leaving 12 bases between them. The germline V gene has CDR1 LNHNV and CDR2 YYDKDF (reference sequence). This CDR3 spans 17 amino acids. This chain's CDR3 is CATSRDRVASSYNEQFF. Here the CDR3 DNA reads TGTGCCACCAGCAGAGATAGAGTAGCAAGCTCCTACAATGAGCAGTTCTTC.

The rearrangement joins TRBV5-1 to TRBJ1-4; D is uncertain. Germline lookup yields CDR1 SGHRS and CDR2 YFSETQ. There are 16 residues in the CDR3. The germline V and J ends were trimmed by 4 bases and 9 bases, with 22 bases remaining between them. CDR3 protein: CASSVFFPPLTKKLFF. The CDR3 DNA reads TGCGCCAGCAGCGTTTTCTTCCCTCCTCTAACTAAAAAACTGTTTTTT.

The chain recombines TRBV7-2 with TRBJ2-5, with a possible D match to TRBD1 (6 bases). This CDR3 region has 17 residues. Trimming left V 2 bases short and J 1 base short, with 17 bases between. Germline CDR1 SGHTA, CDR2 FQGNSA. In DNA, the CDR3 is TGTGCCAGCAGCTTAAGTAATCGGCGAGGGGGCCAAGAGACCCAGTACTTC. Its protein is CASSLSNRRGGQETQYF.

J is TRBJ2-7 and V is TRBV6-1, with unresolved D. V shed 3 bases and J shed 4 bases, with 13 bases lying between them. This CDR3 is built from 14 residues. Germline-derived CDR1 and CDR2 are MNHNS and SASEGT. CDR3: CASSDRVAKYEQYF. Here the CDR3 DNA reads TGTGCCAGCAGTGACCGGGTTGCGAAATACGAGCAGTACTTC.

The chain employs TRBV28 and TRBJ1-1; D is unresolved. Trimming took off 2 bases at V and 1 base at J, with 14 bases between the two ends. Germline CDR1 is MDHEN and CDR2 is SYDVKM. The CDR3 runs 16 residues. The CDR3 DNA follows: TGTGCCAGCAGTTTAACCCCTCCCGGAGGGAACACTGAAGCTTTCTTT. Its translation is CASSLTPPGGNTEAFF.

This sequence joins TRBV11-2 and TRBJ2-2, with D possibly being TRBD1 (6 bases). The CDR3 consists of 19 residues. Looked up from germline, CDR1 is SGHAT and CDR2 is FQNNGV. The V end lost 2 bases, the J end lost 2 bases, and 21 bases lay between the germline ends. The CDR3 DNA reads TGTGCCAGCAGCTTAAACAAGATCTTCGACAGGACCAACACCGGGGAGCTGTTTTTT. Protein: CASSLNKIFDRTNTGELFF. The full variable domain, rest sourced from reference TRBV11-2 and TRBJ2-2, is EAGVAQSPRYKIIEKRQSVAFWCNPISGHATLYWYQQILGQGPKLLIQFQNNGVVDDSQLPKDRFSAERLKGVDSTLKIQPAKLEDSAVYLCASSLNKIFDRTNTGELFFGEGSRLTVL.

The chain recombines TRBV7-9 with TRBJ2-7; a possible D gene is TRBD1 (6 bases). The CDR3 has 16 amino acids. The V gene lost 5 bases and the J gene lost 1 base, with 18 bases spanning the gap. The germline V gene has CDR1 SEHNR and CDR2 FQNEAQ (reference sequence). CDR3 region: CASSPSPYGQSYEQYF. The CDR3 DNA reads TGTGCCAGCAGCCCTAGCCCTTATGGACAGTCCTACGAGCAGTACTTC.

This sequence joins TRBV12-5 and TRBJ1-2, with 7 bases lining up with TRBD1. The CDR3 spans 14 residues. Germline CDR1 is LGHNT and CDR2 is FRNRAP. V gave up 5 bases and J gave up 2 bases; unmatched junction bases: 5. The CDR3 spells CASGPPGQNYGYTF. DNA for the CDR3: TGTGCTAGTGGTCCCCCGGGACAGAACTATGGCTACACCTTC.

The genes are TRBV4-1 and TRBJ2-5, with 11 nucleotides matching TRBD2. Trimming cost V 4 bases and J 7 bases; bases outside gene matches: 14. Germline CDR1 is MGHRA and CDR2 is YSYEKL. The CDR3 extends over 17 amino acids. The CDR3 DNA reads TGCGCCAGCAGCCCGCTAGCGGGAGGTCACGTCCGGGGGACCCAGTACTTC. Residues: CASSPLAGGHVRGTQYF.

The chain couples TRBV28 to TRBJ2-3; D uncertain. V lost 6 bases to trimming and J lost 0 bases, with 7 bases between them. The CDR3 is 13 amino acids. CDR1 and CDR2 from the germline V gene are MDHEN and SYDVKM. The chain's CDR3 is CASSLQSTDTQYF. As DNA, the CDR3 is TGTGCCAGCAGCCTTCAGAGCACAGATACGCAGTATTTT.

The chain couples TRBV4-2 to TRBJ2-2; 9 bases are a match to TRBD1. CDR3 length equals 15 residues. The germline CDR1 and CDR2 sequences are LGHNA and YNFKEQ. V gave up 6 bases and J gave up 4 bases; unmatched junction bases: 6. CDR3 bases: TGTGCCAGCAGGCGATCGGACAGGGGCACCGGGGAGCTGTTTTTT. Translating gives CASRRSDRGTGELFF.

DNA of the CDR3: TGTGCCACCAGCAGAGTCCTGACAGGGGGCACAAAGACCCAGTACTTC. This translates into CATSRVLTGGTKTQYF. The gene calls are TRBV15 and TRBJ2-5; 10 nucleotides line up with TRBD1. Germline trimming cut 1 base from V and 6 bases from J; bases unmatched to any gene: 8. The CDR3 has 16 residues. Germline V gene data show CDR1 as LNHNV and CDR2 as YYDKDF (reference sequence).

V is TRBV6-1 and J is TRBJ2-1; 7 positions match TRBD2. The CDR3 totals 19 residues. V lost 4 bases, J lost 5 bases, and 20 bases stayed unmatched. CDR1 MNHNS and CDR2 SASEGT come from the germline V gene. CDR3 bases: TGTGCCAGCAGTGTGAAGCGGGAACGGAGGGAGGAAACCCACAATGAGCAGTTCTTC. Translated, it gives CASSVKRERREETHNEQFF.

This clone was seen only once. The chain employs TRBV30 and TRBJ2-3; TRBD2 aligns across 9 bases. Germline V gene sequence: CDR1 GTSNPN, CDR2 SVGIG (reference sequence). The CDR3 sequence is 17 residues long. The trim removed 5 bases at V and 0 bases at J, leaving 12 bases unmatched. The CDR3 DNA sequence: TGTGCCTGGGGGCCAAACGGGACTAGCAACAGCACAGATACGCAGTATTTT. This codes for CAWGPNGTSNSTDTQYF.

The chain joins TRBV15 to TRBJ2-7; 10 positions match TRBD2. Per germline, CDR1 LNHNV and CDR2 YYDKDF (reference sequence). The CDR3 runs to 16 residues. The V segment lost 6 bases and the J segment 2 bases; nucleotides outside the gene matches: 10. In DNA form, the CDR3 reads TGTGCCACCAGTCGGACCGGGACTAGCGTAACCTACGAGCAGTACTTC. As protein: CATSRTGTSVTYEQYF.

The chain is built from TRBV27 and TRBJ1-4; D not certain. Trimming cost V 5 bases and J 4 bases, with 11 bases left between them. The germline gives CDR1 MNHEY, CDR2 SMNVEV (reference sequence). This CDR3 contains 14 residues. Here the CDR3 reads CASSDEGRNEKLFF. The DNA for the CDR3 is TGTGCCAGCAGTGACGAGGGCCGTAATGAAAAACTGTTTTTT.